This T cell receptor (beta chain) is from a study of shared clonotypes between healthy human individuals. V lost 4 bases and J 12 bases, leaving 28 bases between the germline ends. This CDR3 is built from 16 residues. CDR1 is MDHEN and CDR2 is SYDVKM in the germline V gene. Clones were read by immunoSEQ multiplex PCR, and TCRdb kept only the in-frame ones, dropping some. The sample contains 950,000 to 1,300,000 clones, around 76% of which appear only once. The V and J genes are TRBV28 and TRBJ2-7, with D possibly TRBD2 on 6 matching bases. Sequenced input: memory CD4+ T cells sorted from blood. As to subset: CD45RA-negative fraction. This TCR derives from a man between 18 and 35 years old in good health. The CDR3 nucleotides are TGTGCCAGCAGTTCCCCCAGGAGGTCTAGCCCGGGGGTTACGTACTTC. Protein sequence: CASSSPRRSSPGVTYF.